The rows below give T cell receptor beta chains drawn from one sample of a study of blood T cell repertoires in COVID-19. Produced via immunoSEQ multiplex PCR; TCRdb's table is partial and in-frame only. The sample has 97,000 or so clones; more than 75% are singletons. The material sequenced was peripheral blood. Receptors originate from a man between 60 and 75 years old with active or convalescent COVID-19. Both conserved end residues are part of each CDR3. Each record gives: V gene, clone size, J gene, D gene, CDR3 DNA, CDR3 protein. D genes are given only for firm matches. Some rows have no size entry. The others give once, few or many, or a class for an expanded clone.

>TRBV27|NA|TRBJ2-1|TRBD2
TGTGCCAGCAGTTGGGGACTAGCGGGAGTCAATGAGCAGTTCTTC
CASSWGLAGVNEQFF
>TRBV4-1|NA|TRBJ2-7|TRBD1
TGCGCCAGCACCCTCGACCCAGGACAGGGGGGCGAGCAGTACTTC
CASTLDPGQGGEQYF
>TRBV9|NA|TRBJ2-1|NA
TGTGCCAGCAGCGCGGGTCGAGTGGATGAGCAGTTCTTC
CASSAGRVDEQFF
>TRBV2|NA|TRBJ1-1|TRBD1
TGTGCCAGTTCGACAGGGGTCAGCACTGAAGCTTTCTTT
CASSTGVSTEAFF
>TRBV6-6|NA|TRBJ1-2|NA
TGTGCCAGCAGTTACGACAGCCCGTATGGCTACACCTTC
CASSYDSPYGYTF
>TRBV5-1|NA|TRBJ1-3|TRBD1
TGCGCCAGCAGCCTCCAGCTTACTACAGGGGAAGCAAGAAACACCATATATTTT
CASSLQLTTGEARNTIYF
>TRBV6-5|NA|TRBJ2-5|NA
TGTGCCAGCAGAGATAACAGGGACGGGAAGACCCAGTACTTC
CASRDNRDGKTQYF
>TRBV5-6|few|TRBJ2-1|TRBD1
TGTGCCAGCAGCTTCGACAGGGGCGAATTCTACAATGAGCAGTTCTTC
CASSFDRGEFYNEQFF
>TRBV28|NA|TRBJ1-1|TRBD1
TGTGCCAGCAGTCTACCTCCGACAGGGAAGGCTTTCTTT
CASSLPPTGKAFF
>TRBV7-9|NA|TRBJ1-1|NA
TGTGCCAGCAGCTCCCCTACAGGTCTTAACACTGAAGCTTTCTTT
CASSSPTGLNTEAFF
>TRBV28|NA|TRBJ1-1|TRBD1
TGTGCCAGCAGTTATCCTGGACAGGGAAACACTGAAGCTTTCTTT
CASSYPGQGNTEAFF
>TRBV27|NA|TRBJ2-1|TRBD2
TGTGCCAGCAGCCGACGACTAGCGGGAAGGTCCAACTCCTACAATGAGCAGTTCTTC
CASSRRLAGRSNSYNEQFF
>TRBV7-9|few|TRBJ2-6|TRBD1
TGTGCCAGCGGGACAGGGTTTGCTGGGGCCAACGTCCTGACTTTC
CASGTGFAGANVLTF
>TRBV2|NA|TRBJ1-6|NA
TGTGCCAGCAGTGAGGGAGGAACCTATAATTCACCCCTCCACTTT
CASSEGGTYNSPLHF
>TRBV11-2|NA|TRBJ2-1|TRBD2
TGTGCCAGCACTGCTAGCGGGAGAGGCAATGAGCAGTTCTTC
CASTASGRGNEQFF
>TRBV28|few|TRBJ2-7|NA
TGTGCCAGCAGAGCCCGGCCGACGGTTCCACCGGGGGAGCAGTACTTC
CASRARPTVPPGEQYF
>TRBV6-2/TRBV6-3|NA|TRBJ2-2|TRBD2
TGTGCCAGCAGTTCCCCAGGGACTAGCGAGACGATCTACACCGGGGAGCTGTTTTTT
CASSSPGTSETIYTGELFF
>TRBV7-2|NA|TRBJ1-4|NA
TGTGCCAGCAGCTTAGCGCCGGCGATGGCAGGGAAAACTAATGAAAAACTGTTTTTT
CASSLAPAMAGKTNEKLFF
>TRBV2|NA|TRBJ2-5|TRBD2
TGTGCCAGCAGTCGAGCGGGAAATCCCCAAGAGACCCAGTACTTC
CASSRAGNPQETQYF
>TRBV7-3|NA|TRBJ2-6|NA
TGTGCCAGCAGCCGAAAACTAGGGTCTGGGGCCAACGTCCTGACTTTC
CASSRKLGSGANVLTF
>TRBV7-9|NA|TRBJ2-1|TRBD2
TGTGCCAGCAACGGACTAGCGGGAGGATCCTACAATGAGCAGTTCTTC
CASNGLAGGSYNEQFF
>TRBV6-5|NA|TRBJ2-3|TRBD2
TGTGCCAGCAGGCCAGCGGGGACAGATACGCAGTATTTT
CASRPAGTDTQYF
>TRBV5-1|NA|TRBJ2-1|TRBD2
TGCGCCAGCAGCTTGACTAGCGGGAGCAATGAGCAGTTCTTC
CASSLTSGSNEQFF
>TRBV19|NA|TRBJ2-7|TRBD1
TGTGCCAGTATTGAAATTGGGACAGGGCTCTCCTACGAGCAGTACTTC
CASIEIGTGLSYEQYF
>TRBV28|NA|TRBJ1-1|NA
TGTGCCAGCATCCCGGGAGGTTGGGGGAACACTGAAGCTTTCTTT
CASIPGGWGNTEAFF
>TRBV7-4|once|TRBJ2-3|NA
TGTGCCAGCAGCTCAGCCGAAGGAGGGCGCACAGATACGCAGTATTTT
CASSSAEGGRTDTQYF
>TRBV21-1|NA|TRBJ2-2|NA
TGTGCCAGCAGCATCCAACAGGGTGGGACCGGGGAGCTGTTTTTT
CASSIQQGGTGELFF